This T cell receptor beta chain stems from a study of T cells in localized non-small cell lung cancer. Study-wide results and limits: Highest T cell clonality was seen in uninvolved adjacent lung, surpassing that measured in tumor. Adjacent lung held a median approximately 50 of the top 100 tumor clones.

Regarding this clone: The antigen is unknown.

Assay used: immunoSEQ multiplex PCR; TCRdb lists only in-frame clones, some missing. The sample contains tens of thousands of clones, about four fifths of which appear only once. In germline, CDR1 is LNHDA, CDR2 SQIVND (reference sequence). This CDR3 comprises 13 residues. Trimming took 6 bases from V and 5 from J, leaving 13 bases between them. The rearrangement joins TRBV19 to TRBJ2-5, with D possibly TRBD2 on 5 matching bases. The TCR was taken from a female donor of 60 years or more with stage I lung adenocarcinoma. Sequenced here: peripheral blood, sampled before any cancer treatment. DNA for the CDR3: TGTGCCAGTAGCTCGAGTAGGAGGGAGACCCAGTACTTC. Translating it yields CASSSSRRETQYF.